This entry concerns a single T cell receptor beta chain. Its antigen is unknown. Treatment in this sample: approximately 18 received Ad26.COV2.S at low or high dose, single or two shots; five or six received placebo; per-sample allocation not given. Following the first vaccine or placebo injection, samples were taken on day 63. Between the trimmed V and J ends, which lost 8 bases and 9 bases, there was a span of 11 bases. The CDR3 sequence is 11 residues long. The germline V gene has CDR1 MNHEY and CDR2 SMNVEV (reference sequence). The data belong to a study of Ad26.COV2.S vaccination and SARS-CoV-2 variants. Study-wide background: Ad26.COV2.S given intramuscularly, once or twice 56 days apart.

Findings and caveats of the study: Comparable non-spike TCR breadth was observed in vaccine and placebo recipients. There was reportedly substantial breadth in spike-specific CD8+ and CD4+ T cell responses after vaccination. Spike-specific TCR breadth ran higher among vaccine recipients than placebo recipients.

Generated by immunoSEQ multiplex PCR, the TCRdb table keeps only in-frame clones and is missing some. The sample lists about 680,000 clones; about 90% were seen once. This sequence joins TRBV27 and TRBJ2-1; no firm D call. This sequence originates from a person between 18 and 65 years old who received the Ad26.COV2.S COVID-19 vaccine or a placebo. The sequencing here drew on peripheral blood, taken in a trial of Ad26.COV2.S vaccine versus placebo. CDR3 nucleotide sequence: TGTGCCAGCGGACCATTCAGTGAGCAGTTCTTC. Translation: CASGPFSEQFF.